The clone carrying this T cell receptor beta chain has more than one count but fewer than ten. These data belong to a study of T-cell memory formation after mild COVID-19. One entry per CDR3 protein, called by TCRdb with MiXCR from the 5' RACE reads. The data show tens of thousands of distinct CDR3 sequences, approximately 13% seen once. V was cut by 3 bases and J by 2 bases, with 10 bases left in between. Germline CDR1 reads SEHNR; CDR2 reads FQNEAQ (reference sequence). CDR3 length equals 15 residues. The clonotype comes from an adult woman who had mild COVID-19 (a few samples of this study predate the infection). Cell type and time point are not known. The gene calls are TRBV7-9 and TRBJ2-2; weak D call: TRBD1 (5 bases). Source material: PBMCs or a T cell subset sorted from them (not recorded which). The CDR3 loop reads CASSFVQENTGELFF. CDR3 sequence (DNA): TGTGCCAGCAGCTTCGTACAGGAAAACACCGGGGAGCTGTTTTTT.